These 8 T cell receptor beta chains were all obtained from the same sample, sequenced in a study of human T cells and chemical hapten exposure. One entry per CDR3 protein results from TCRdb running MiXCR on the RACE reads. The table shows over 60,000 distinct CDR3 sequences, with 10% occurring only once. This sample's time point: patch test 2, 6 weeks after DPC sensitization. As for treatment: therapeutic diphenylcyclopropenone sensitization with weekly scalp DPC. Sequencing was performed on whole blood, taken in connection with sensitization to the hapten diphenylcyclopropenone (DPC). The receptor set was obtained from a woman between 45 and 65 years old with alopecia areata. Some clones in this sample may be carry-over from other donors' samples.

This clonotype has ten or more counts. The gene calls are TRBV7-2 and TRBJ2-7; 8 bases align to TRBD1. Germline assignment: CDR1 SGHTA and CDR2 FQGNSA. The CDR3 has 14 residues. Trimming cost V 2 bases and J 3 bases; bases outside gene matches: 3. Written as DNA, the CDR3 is TGTGCCAGCAGCTTAAACAGGGGGAACTACGAGCAGTACTTC. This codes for CASSLNRGNYEQYF. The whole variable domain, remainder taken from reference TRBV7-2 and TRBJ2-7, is GAGVSQSPSNKVTEKGKDVELRCDPISGHTALYWYRQSLGQGLEFLIYFQGNSAPDKSGLPSDRFSAERTGGSVSTLTIQRTQQEDSAVYLCASSLNRGNYEQYFGPGTRLTVT.

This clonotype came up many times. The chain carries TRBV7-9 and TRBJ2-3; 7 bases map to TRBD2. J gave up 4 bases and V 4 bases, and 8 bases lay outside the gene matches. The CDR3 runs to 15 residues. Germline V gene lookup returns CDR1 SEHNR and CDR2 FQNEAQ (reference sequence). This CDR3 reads CASSYPAGSPDTQYF. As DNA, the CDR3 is TGTGCCAGCAGCTACCCAGCGGGATCGCCAGATACGCAGTATTTT.

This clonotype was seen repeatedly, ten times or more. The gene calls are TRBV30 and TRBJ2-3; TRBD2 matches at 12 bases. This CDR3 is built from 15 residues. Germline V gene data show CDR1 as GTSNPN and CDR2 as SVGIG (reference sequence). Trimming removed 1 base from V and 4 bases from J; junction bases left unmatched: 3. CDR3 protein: CAWSASGRAADTQYF. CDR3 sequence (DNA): TGTGCCTGGAGTGCTAGCGGGAGGGCCGCAGATACGCAGTATTTT.

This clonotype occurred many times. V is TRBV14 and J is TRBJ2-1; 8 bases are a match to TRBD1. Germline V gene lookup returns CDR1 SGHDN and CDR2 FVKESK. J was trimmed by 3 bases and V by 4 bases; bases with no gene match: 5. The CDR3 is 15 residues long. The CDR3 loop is CASSLDRGGYNEQFF. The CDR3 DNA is TGTGCCAGCAGCCTCGACAGGGGAGGCTACAATGAGCAGTTCTTC.

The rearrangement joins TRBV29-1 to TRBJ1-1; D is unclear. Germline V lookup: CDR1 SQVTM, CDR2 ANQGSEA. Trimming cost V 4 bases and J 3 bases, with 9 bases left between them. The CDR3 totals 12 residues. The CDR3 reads CSVVPGDTEAFF. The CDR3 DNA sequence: TGCAGCGTTGTCCCCGGAGACACTGAAGCTTTCTTT.

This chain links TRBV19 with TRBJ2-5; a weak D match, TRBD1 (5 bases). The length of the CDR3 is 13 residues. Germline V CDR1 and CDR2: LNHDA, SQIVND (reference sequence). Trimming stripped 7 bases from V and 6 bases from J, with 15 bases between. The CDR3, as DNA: TGTGCCAGTAATCCGCAGGGTACGAAGACCCAGTACTTC. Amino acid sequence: CASNPQGTKTQYF. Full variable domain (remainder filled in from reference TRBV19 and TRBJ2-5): DGGITQSPKYLFRKEGQNVTLSCEQNLNHDAMYWYRQDPGQGLRLIYYSQIVNDFQKGDIAEGYSVSREKKESFPLTVTSAQKNPTAFYLCASNPQGTKTQYFGPGTRLLVL.

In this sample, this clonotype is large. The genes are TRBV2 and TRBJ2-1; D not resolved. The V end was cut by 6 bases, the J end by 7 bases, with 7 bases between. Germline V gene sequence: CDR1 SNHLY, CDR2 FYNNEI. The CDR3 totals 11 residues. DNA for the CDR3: TGTGCCAGCAGAGATTGGAATGAGCAGTTCTTC. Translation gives CASRDWNEQFF.

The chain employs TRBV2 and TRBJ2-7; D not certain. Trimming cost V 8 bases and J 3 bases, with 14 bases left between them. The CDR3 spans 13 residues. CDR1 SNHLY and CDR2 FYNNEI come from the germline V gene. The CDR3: CASSLNGIYEQYF. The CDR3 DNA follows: TGTGCCAGCTCCCTCAATGGGATCTACGAGCAGTACTTC.